Presented here are 24 T cell receptor beta chains from one specimen sequenced in a study of brain T cells in children with intractable seizures. Produced via immunoSEQ multiplex PCR; TCRdb's table is partial and in-frame only. The sample gives a few hundred thousand clones, over 90% of which show up once; 5.7% is in the top ten. The time point here: blood from clinic visit 5 months post-surgery; TSC patient then seizure free. The sample consisted of peripheral blood, taken more than 4 months after surgery. The receptors derive from a boy less than two years old with tuberous sclerosis and intractable seizures.

The chain links TRBV6-5 to TRBJ1-1; TRBD1 agrees at 7 bases. The germline V gene encodes CDR1 MNHEY and CDR2 SVGAGI. V was pared by 7 bases and J by 4 bases, with 6 bases of the junction left unmatched. The CDR3 loop spans 13 amino acids. The CDR3 reads CASTTTGRTEAFF. CDR3 DNA sequence: TGTGCCAGCACCACGACAGGGCGCACTGAAGCTTTCTTT.

The chain couples TRBV29-1 to TRBJ2-5; 11 bases map to TRBD2. The CDR3 is 15 residues long. The junction had 5 bases not matched to a gene; V was cut back by 4 bases and J by 1 base. Germline V CDR1 and CDR2: SQVTM, ANQGSEA. CDR3 bases: TGCAGCGTTGTGTTAGCGGGAGGGGCCCAAGAGACCCAGTACTTC. This codes for CSVVLAGGAQETQYF.

This chain links TRBV19 with TRBJ1-3, with D maybe TRBD1 (5 bases). The V end was cut by 4 bases, the J end by 6 bases, with 7 bases between. CDR3 length: 12 amino acids. CDR1 and CDR2 (germline): LNHDA, SQIVND (reference sequence). The CDR3 region is CASSRQLNTIYF. CDR3 bases: TGTGCCAGTAGTAGACAGTTAAACACCATATATTTT.

J is TRBJ1-5 and V is TRBV6-5; 12 bases fit TRBD1. CDR3 length: 15 amino acids. With 5 bases clipped from V and 7 bases from J, the junction kept 6 bases outside the gene matches. Looked up from germline, CDR1 is MNHEY and CDR2 is SVGAGI. The CDR3 DNA follows: TGTGCCAGCAGTCCAGAAGGGACAGGGGGCCAGCCCCAGCATTTT. It codes for CASSPEGTGGQPQHF.

The chain carries TRBV15 and TRBJ1-5; 9 bases fit TRBD1. The V and J ends lost 2 bases and 4 bases, in that order; junction bases with no gene match: 9. The length of the CDR3 is 17 residues. The germline V gene has CDR1 LNHNV and CDR2 YYDKDF (reference sequence). The CDR3 DNA follows: TGTGCCACCAGCAGATATCCGAGGACAGGGGTTAATCAGCCCCAGCATTTT. As protein: CATSRYPRTGVNQPQHF.

The DNA for the CDR3 is TGTGCCAGCAGTTTAGTTGGGCGGAACGAGCAGTACTTC. Translated: CASSLVGRNEQYF. This chain uses TRBV12-3 or TRBV12-4 with TRBJ2-7; no firm D call. The CDR3 sequence is 13 residues long. Trimming cost V 1 base and J 5 bases, with 9 bases left between them.

V gene TRBV19 combines with J gene TRBJ2-6; D uncertain. This CDR3 has 15 amino acids. Germline loops: CDR1 LNHDA, CDR2 SQIVND (reference sequence). The V gene lost 5 bases and the J gene lost 3 bases, with 11 bases spanning the gap. CDR3 sequence: CASSRGFDGANVLTF. Written as DNA, the CDR3 is TGTGCCAGTAGTCGTGGGTTCGATGGGGCCAACGTCCTGACTTTC.

This clone occurred a few times. This chain uses TRBV4-2 with TRBJ1-5; D uncertain. V lost 0 bases and J lost 2, with 11 bases in between. Germline CDR1 is LGHNA and CDR2 is YNFKEQ. This CDR3 contains 16 residues. CDR3 DNA: TGTGCCAGCAGCCAAGAAGCCAGGAATCGCAATCAGCCCCAGCATTTT. Residues: CASSQEARNRNQPQHF.

V gene TRBV11-3 combines with J gene TRBJ1-2, with a weak D call TRBD1 (5 bases). V dropped 0 bases and J dropped 4 bases, with 12 bases sitting between them. From germline, CDR1 is SGHNT and CDR2 YENEEA. The CDR3 sequence is 15 residues long. DNA of the CDR3: TGTGCCAGCAGCTTAGAGGCAGGGCGAGGCTATGGCTACACCTTC. Encoded protein: CASSLEAGRGYGYTF.

The chain links TRBV12-3 or TRBV12-4 to TRBJ2-7; no definite D call. V was pared by 6 bases and J by 1 base, with 7 bases between. The CDR3 loop spans 12 amino acids. The CDR3 DNA sequence: TGTGCCAGCAGCCCCGGTTCCTACGAGCAGTACTTC. This sequence encodes CASSPGSYEQYF.

The genes are TRBV6-1 and TRBJ1-5; maybe TRBD1 (6 bases). Germline-derived CDR1 and CDR2 are MNHNS and SASEGT. The ends were cut back, 3 bases at V and 5 bases at J, with 14 bases in the middle. The CDR3 sequence is 15 residues long. This CDR3 reads CASSDTRDIYQPQHF. CDR3 coding DNA: TGTGCCAGCAGTGATACCCGGGACATATATCAGCCCCAGCATTTT.

The rearrangement joins TRBV2 to TRBJ1-2, with D uncertain. The V and J ends lost 4 bases and 5 bases respectively, with 14 bases between them. Germline loops: CDR1 SNHLY, CDR2 FYNNEI. There are 14 residues in the CDR3. CDR3 in amino acids: CASSGVRHYYGYTF. The CDR3 DNA sequence: TGTGCCAGCAGTGGAGTCAGACACTATTATGGCTACACCTTC.

V is TRBV10-3 and J is TRBJ1-1, with TRBD1 as a possible D gene (6 bases). V dropped 6 bases and J dropped 2 bases, with 22 bases sitting between them. Germline-derived CDR1 and CDR2 are ENHRY and SYGVKD. This CDR3 contains 17 residues. CDR3: CAISGPLGQSTNTEAFF. CDR3 nucleotide sequence: TGTGCCATCAGCGGTCCCCTCGGACAGAGTACAAACACTGAAGCTTTCTTT.

Turning to this clone: A junction boundary mismatches the germline segment, possibly from a read error. The chain links TRBV7-7 to TRBJ2-5; no definite D call. Per germline, CDR1 SSHAT and CDR2 FNYEAQ (reference sequence). This CDR3 is 14 amino acids long. The chain's CDR3 is CASSLVGSKETQYF. The CDR3 nucleotides are TGTGCTAGCAGCTTAGTAGGCTCTAAAGAGACCCAGTACTTC. Full variable domain (missing parts from reference TRBV7-7 and TRBJ2-5): GAGVSQSPRYKVTKRGQDVTLRCDPISSHATLYWYQQALGQGPEFLTYFNYEAQPDKSGLPSDRFSAERPEGSISTLTIQRTEQRDSAMYRCASSLVGSKETQYFGPGTRLLVL.

This chain connects TRBV5-4 to TRBJ2-2; 7 nucleotides match TRBD1. V trimming: 4 bases; J trimming: 5 bases; junction bases outside the gene matches: 8. This CDR3 is built from 15 residues. Germline CDR1 is SGHNT and CDR2 is YYREEE (reference sequence). CDR3 in DNA: TGTGCCAGCAGCCCTCTGACAGGGATAACCGGGGAGCTGTTTTTT. Its protein is CASSPLTGITGELFF.

The chain is built from TRBV6-5 and TRBJ2-5; TRBD1 might be the D (6 bases). The germline CDR1 and CDR2 sequences are MNHEY and SVGAGI. CDR3 length: 13 amino acids. The V end lost 6 bases, the J end lost 5 bases, and 13 bases lay between the germline ends. The CDR3 nucleotides read TGTGCCAGCAGGGCAGGGGCCTGGGAGACCCAGTACTTC. Translation gives CASRAGAWETQYF.

The rearrangement joins TRBV11-2 to TRBJ2-7; D gene ambiguous. V lost 5 bases, J lost 3 bases, and 14 bases lay in between. This CDR3 contains 14 residues. Germline CDR1 and CDR2: SGHAT and FQNNGV. The CDR3 sequence is CASSRTDQYYEQYF. The CDR3 DNA reads TGTGCCAGCAGCCGAACGGACCAGTACTACGAGCAGTACTTC.

The chain is built from TRBV27 and TRBJ2-7, with 8 bases that match TRBD1. The CDR3 extends over 14 amino acids. J lost 3 bases, V lost 6 bases, and 7 bases had no gene match. Germline assignment: CDR1 MNHEY and CDR2 SMNVEV (reference sequence). The CDR3 bases are TGTGCCAGCAGGAGGGGACAGGCGGGCTACGAGCAGTACTTC. It codes for CASRRGQAGYEQYF.

In its sample, this clone was seen once. CDR3 bases: TGTGCCAGCAGCCCCTCACACACTGAAGCTTTCTTT. It codes for CASSPSHTEAFF. The chain uses TRBV7-2 and TRBJ1-1; D not certain. V shed 5 bases and J shed 3 bases, with 7 bases lying between them. This CDR3 is built from 12 residues. Germline CDR1 reads SGHTA; CDR2 reads FQGNSA. The whole variable domain, remainder taken from reference TRBV7-2 and TRBJ1-1, is GAGVSQSPSNKVTEKGKDVELRCDPISGHTALYWYRQSLGQGLEFLIYFQGNSAPDKSGLPSDRFSAERTGGSVSTLTIQRTQQEDSAVYLCASSPSHTEAFFGQGTRLTVV.

This chain links TRBV12-3 or TRBV12-4 with TRBJ1-5; 8 bases fit TRBD1. The CDR3 has 13 amino acids. Losses at the gene ends were 4 bases for V and 12 bases for J; bases not matched to a gene: 8. The CDR3 reads CASSSIGQGGQHF. Written as DNA, the CDR3 is TGTGCCAGCAGTTCTATAGGACAGGGAGGCCAGCATTTT.

This clone has only a few counts. The chain employs TRBV5-8 and TRBJ1-4; 9 nucleotides line up with TRBD1. Germline assignment: CDR1 SGHTS and CDR2 YDEGEE. The CDR3 is 13 residues long. V shed 3 bases and J 13 bases; nucleotides not matched to a gene: 7. The CDR3, as DNA: TGTGCCAGCAGCTCCGACAGGGGGGAGAGACTGTTTTTT. Residues: CASSSDRGERLFF.

CDR3: CASSKDGPNEQFF. CDR3 in DNA: TGTGCCAGCAGCAAGGACGGGCCAAATGAGCAGTTCTTC. This rearrangement joins TRBV28 to TRBJ2-1; D is unclear. Germline V gives CDR1 MDHEN, CDR2 SYDVKM. CDR3 length equals 13 residues. The germline V and J ends were trimmed by 6 bases and 7 bases, with 13 bases remaining between them.

This chain uses TRBV6-5 with TRBJ1-1; 10 bases map to TRBD1. V gave up 6 bases and J gave up 5 bases; unmatched junction bases: 3. CDR3 size: 13 residues. Germline values: CDR1 MNHEY, CDR2 SVGAGI. The chain's CDR3 is CASRGTGVTEAFF. DNA for the CDR3: TGTGCCAGCAGGGGGACAGGGGTTACTGAAGCTTTCTTT.

This chain links TRBV7-9 with TRBJ1-3, with TRBD1 matching over 7 bases. V shed 2 bases and J 0 bases; nucleotides not matched to a gene: 13. CDR3 length: 19 residues. Germline CDR1 reads SEHNR; CDR2 reads FQNEAQ (reference sequence). The CDR3 nucleotides read TGTGCCAGCAGCTTATCGGGGACAGCAAAAAAGAGCTCTGGAAACACCATATATTTT. Translated, it gives CASSLSGTAKKSSGNTIYF.